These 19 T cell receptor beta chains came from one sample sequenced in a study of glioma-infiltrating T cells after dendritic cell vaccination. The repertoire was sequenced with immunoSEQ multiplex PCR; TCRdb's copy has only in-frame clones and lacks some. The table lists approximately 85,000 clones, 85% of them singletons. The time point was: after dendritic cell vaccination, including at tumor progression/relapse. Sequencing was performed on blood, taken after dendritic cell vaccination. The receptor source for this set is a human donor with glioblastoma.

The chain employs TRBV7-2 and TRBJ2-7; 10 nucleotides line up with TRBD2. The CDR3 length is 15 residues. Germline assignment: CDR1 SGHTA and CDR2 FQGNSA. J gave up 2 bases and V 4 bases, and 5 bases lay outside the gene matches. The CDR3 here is CASSSERGGTYEQYF. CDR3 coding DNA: TGTGCCAGCAGCTCCGAGCGGGGGGGAACCTACGAGCAGTACTTC.

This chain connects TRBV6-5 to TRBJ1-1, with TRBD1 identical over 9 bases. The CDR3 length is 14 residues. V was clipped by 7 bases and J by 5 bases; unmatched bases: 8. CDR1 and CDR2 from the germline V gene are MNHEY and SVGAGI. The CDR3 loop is CASTLQGAGTEAFF. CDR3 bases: TGTGCCAGCACCTTACAGGGGGCAGGGACTGAAGCTTTCTTT.

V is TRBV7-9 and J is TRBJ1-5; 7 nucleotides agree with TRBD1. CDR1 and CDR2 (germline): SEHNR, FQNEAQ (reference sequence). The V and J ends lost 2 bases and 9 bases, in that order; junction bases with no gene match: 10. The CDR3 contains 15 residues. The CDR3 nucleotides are TGTGCCAGCAGCTTACGGGACAGTAATTTGTCGCCCCAGCATTTT. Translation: CASSLRDSNLSPQHF.

The CDR3 region has the DNA TGCGCCAGCAGCGGGGGGGCTTATGATACGCAGTATTTT. Protein: CASSGGAYDTQYF. This chain joins TRBV5-1 and TRBJ2-3, with a tentative D call TRBD2 (7 bases). CDR1 is SGHRS, CDR2 YFSETQ, per germline. The CDR3 extends over 13 amino acids. V was clipped by 4 bases and J by 6 bases, with 12 bases between them.

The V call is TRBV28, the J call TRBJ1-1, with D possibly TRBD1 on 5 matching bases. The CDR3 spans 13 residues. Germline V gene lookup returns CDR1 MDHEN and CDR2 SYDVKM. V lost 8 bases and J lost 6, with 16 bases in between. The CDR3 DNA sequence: TGTGCCAGCGTAGGCTTCCAGGGTGCTGAAGCTTTCTTT. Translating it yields CASVGFQGAEAFF.

CDR3 in amino acids: CASSGGSRLDETQYF. CDR3 in DNA: TGTGCCAGCTCAGGAGGTAGTCGATTAGATGAGACCCAGTACTTC. The genes are TRBV18 and TRBJ2-5; TRBD2 is a possible D gene (5 bases). V gave up 5 bases and J gave up 5 bases, with 18 bases separating them. This CDR3 comprises 15 residues. CDR1 and CDR2 from the germline V gene are KGHSH and LQKENI.

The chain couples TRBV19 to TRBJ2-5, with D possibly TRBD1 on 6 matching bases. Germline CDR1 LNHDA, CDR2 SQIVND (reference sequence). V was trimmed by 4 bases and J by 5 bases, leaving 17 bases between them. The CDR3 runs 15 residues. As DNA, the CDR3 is TGTGCCAGTAGTACCACAAGGGGGTCAGCGGAGACCCAGTACTTC. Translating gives CASSTTRGSAETQYF. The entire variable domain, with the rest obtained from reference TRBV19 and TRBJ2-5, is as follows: DGGITQSPKYLFRKEGQNVTLSCEQNLNHDAMYWYRQDPGQGLRLIYYSQIVNDFQKGDIAEGYSVSREKKESFPLTVTSAQKNPTAFYLCASSTTRGSAETQYFGPGTRLLVL.

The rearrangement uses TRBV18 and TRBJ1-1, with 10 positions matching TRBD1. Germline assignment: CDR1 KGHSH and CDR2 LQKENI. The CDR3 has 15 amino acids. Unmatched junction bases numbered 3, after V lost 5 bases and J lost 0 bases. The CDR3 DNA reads TGTGCCAGCTCAGCCGGGACAGGGGTGAACACTGAAGCTTTCTTT. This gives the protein CASSAGTGVNTEAFF. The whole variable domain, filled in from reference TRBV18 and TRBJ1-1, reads NAGVMQNPRHLVRRRGQEARLRCSPMKGHSHVYWYRQLPEEGLKFMVYLQKENIIDESGMPKERFSAEFPKEGPSILRIQQVVRGDSAAYFCASSAGTGVNTEAFFGQGTRLTVV.

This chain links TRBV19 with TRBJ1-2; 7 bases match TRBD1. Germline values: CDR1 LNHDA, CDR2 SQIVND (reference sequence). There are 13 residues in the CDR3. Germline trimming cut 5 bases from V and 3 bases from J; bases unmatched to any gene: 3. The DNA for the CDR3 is TGTGCCAGTAGTGACACAGGGGACTATGGCTACACCTTC. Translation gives CASSDTGDYGYTF. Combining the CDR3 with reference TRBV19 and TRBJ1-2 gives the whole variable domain DGGITQSPKYLFRKEGQNVTLSCEQNLNHDAMYWYRQDPGQGLRLIYYSQIVNDFQKGDIAEGYSVSREKKESFPLTVTSAQKNPTAFYLCASSDTGDYGYTFGSGTRLTVV.

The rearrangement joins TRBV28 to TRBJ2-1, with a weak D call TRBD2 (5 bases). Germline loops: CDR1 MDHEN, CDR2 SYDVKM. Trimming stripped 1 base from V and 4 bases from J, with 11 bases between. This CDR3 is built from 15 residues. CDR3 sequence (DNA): TGTGCCAGCAGTTTATTGGAGAGGGTATACAATGAGCAGTTCTTC. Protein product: CASSLLERVYNEQFF.

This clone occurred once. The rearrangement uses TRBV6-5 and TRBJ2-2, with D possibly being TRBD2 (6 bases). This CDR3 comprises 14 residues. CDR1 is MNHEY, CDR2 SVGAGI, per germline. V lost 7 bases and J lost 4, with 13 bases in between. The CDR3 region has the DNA TGTGCCAGCAAAAGGGGAGGATCCACCGGGGAGCTGTTTTTT. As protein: CASKRGGSTGELFF.

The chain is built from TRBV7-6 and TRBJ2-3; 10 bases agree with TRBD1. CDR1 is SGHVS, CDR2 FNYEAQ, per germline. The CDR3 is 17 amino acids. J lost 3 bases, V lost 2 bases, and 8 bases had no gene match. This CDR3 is CASSLMTGGVRTDTQYF. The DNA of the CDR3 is TGTGCCAGCAGCTTAATGACAGGGGGCGTGCGGACAGATACGCAGTATTTT.

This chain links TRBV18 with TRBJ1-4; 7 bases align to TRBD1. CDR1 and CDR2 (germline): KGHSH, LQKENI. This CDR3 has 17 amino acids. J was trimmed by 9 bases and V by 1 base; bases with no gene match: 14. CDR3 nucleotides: TGTGCCAGCTCACCACTCACCATACAGGGGACGGGGAAAAAACTGTTTTTT. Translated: CASSPLTIQGTGKKLFF.

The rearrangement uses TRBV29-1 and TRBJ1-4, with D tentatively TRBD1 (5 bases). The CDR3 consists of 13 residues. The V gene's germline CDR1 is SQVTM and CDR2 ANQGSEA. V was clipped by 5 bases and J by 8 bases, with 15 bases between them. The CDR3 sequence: CSVRMGGGEKLFF. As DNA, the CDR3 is TGCAGCGTTCGAATGGGGGGTGGGGAAAAACTGTTTTTT.

DNA for the CDR3: TGCGCCAGCAGCCAAGTAGGGGGCGGGGTCAAGACAGATACGCAGTATTTT. This translates into CASSQVGGGVKTDTQYF. The chain uses TRBV4-3 and TRBJ2-3, with D perhaps matching TRBD1 (7 bases). V was shortened by 1 base and J by 3 bases, with 17 bases between the two germline ends. The CDR3 consists of 17 residues. Germline V gene lookup returns CDR1 LGHNA and CDR2 YSLEER.

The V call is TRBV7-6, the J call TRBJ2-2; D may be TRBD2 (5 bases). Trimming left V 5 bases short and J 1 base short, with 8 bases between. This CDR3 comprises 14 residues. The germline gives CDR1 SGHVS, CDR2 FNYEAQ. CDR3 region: CASSPGVNTGELFF. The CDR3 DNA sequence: TGTGCCAGCAGCCCCGGGGTGAACACCGGGGAGCTGTTTTTT.

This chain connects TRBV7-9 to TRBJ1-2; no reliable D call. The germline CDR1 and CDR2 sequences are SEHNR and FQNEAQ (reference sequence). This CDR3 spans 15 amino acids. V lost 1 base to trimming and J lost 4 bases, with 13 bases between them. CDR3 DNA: TGTGCCAGCAGCTTAGATGTCGGGAGCTTCTATGGCTACACCTTC. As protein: CASSLDVGSFYGYTF.

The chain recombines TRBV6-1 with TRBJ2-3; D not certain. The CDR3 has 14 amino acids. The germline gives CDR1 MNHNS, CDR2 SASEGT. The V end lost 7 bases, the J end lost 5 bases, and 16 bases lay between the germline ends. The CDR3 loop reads CASTKPVSGDTQYF. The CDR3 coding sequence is TGTGCCAGCACCAAGCCGGTTAGTGGAGATACGCAGTATTTT.

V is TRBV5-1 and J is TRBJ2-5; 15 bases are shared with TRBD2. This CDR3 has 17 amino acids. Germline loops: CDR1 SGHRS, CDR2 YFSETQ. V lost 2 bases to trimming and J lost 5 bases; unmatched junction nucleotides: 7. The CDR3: CASSFSGLAGGLETQYF. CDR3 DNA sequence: TGCGCCAGCAGCTTCTCCGGACTAGCGGGAGGGCTGGAGACCCAGTACTTC. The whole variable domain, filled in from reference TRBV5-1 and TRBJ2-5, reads KAGVTQTPRYLIKTRGQQVTLSCSPISGHRSVSWYQQTPGQGLQFLFEYFSETQRNKGNFPGRFSGRQFSNSRSEMNVSTLELGDSALYLCASSFSGLAGGLETQYFGPGTRLLVL.